This TCR beta chain appears in the sequencing data of a study of glioma-infiltrating T cells. Amplification of TCR alpha and beta CDR3 regions from RNA used iRepertoire nested multiplex PCR. TCRdb re-called the multiplex PCR reads through MiXCR, storing one row per CDR3 protein. The sample records 300,000 to 400,000 distinct CDR3 sequences, around 45% being singletons. Per the germline V gene, CDR1 is MNHEY and CDR2 is SVGEGT. The junction had 9 bases not matched to a gene; V was cut back by 2 bases and J by 2 bases. This CDR3 has 17 residues. The V call is TRBV6-2 or TRBV6-3, the J call TRBJ2-3, with 8 bases matching TRBD2. The sequencing sample was made of glioma tissue, nonneoplastic brain tissue, or PBMCs (not recorded which). This receptor was taken from a human donor with low-grade glioma or glioblastoma, undergoing nonglioma brain surgery, or in good health (not recorded which). The CDR3 DNA reads TGTGCCAGCAGTTACAGCGGGAGTGGGACTAACACAGATACGCAGTATTTT. It yields the protein CASSYSGSGTNTDTQYF.